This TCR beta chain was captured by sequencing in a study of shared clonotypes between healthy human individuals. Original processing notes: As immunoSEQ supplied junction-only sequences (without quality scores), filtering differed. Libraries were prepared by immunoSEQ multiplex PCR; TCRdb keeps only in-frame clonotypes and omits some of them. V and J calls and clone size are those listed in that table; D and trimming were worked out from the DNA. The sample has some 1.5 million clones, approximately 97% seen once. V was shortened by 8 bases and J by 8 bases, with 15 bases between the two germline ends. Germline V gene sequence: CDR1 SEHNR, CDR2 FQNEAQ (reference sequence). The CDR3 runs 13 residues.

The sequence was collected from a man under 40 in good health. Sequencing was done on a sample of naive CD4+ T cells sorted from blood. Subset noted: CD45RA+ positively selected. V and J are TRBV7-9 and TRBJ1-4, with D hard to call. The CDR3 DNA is TGTGCCAGCGAAGGGAAGTTTCGAGAAAAACTGTTTTTT. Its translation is CASEGKFREKLFF.